Listed below are T cell receptor beta chains from one sample, sequenced in a study of OX40 agonist ivuxolimab in advanced cancers. The data were produced by immunoSEQ multiplex PCR, yet TCRdb's version contains in-frame clones alone and is incomplete. The sample yields about 73,000 clones, roughly nine tenths seen once. This sample comprised CD4+ or CD8+ T cells sorted from blood, obtained in a trial of the OX40 agonist ivuxolimab. These receptors all stem from an adult with an advanced solid tumor such as melanoma, head and neck, liver or kidney cancer. Each CDR3 is given with its conserved first and last residue. Fields, in order: clone size, D gene, J gene, V gene, CDR3 protein, CDR3 DNA. A D gene is named only where the DNA matches it firmly. The size of a clone is reported for some rows only, either as once, few or many, or as a class for expanded clones.

>NA|TRBD1|TRBJ1-2|TRBV27
CASSLQGAVFSYGYTF
TGTGCCAGCAGTCTACAGGGGGCCGTCTTTTCCTATGGCTACACCTTC
>NA|NA|TRBJ2-3|TRBV15
CATSRARLPDTQYF
TGTGCCACCAGCAGAGCCCGGCTCCCAGATACGCAGTATTTT
>NA|NA|TRBJ1-6|TRBV7-2
CASSLGEYSPLHF
TGTGCCAGCAGCTTGGGGGAATATTCACCCCTCCACTTT
>once|NA|TRBJ2-7|TRBV30
CAWSITSGIEQYF
TGTGCCTGGAGTATAACCTCGGGGATCGAGCAGTACTTC
>NA|TRBD2|TRBJ2-7|TRBV5-1
CASSLVAGGSYEQYF
TGCGCCAGCAGCTTGGTTGCGGGGGGCTCCTACGAGCAGTACTTC
>NA|NA|TRBJ1-1|TRBV28
CASNVQARNTEAFF
TGTGCCAGCAATGTACAGGCTAGGAACACTGAAGCTTTCTTT
>NA|TRBD2|TRBJ2-2|TRBV2
CASSELAVNTGELFF
TGTGCCAGCAGTGAACTAGCGGTGAACACCGGGGAGCTGTTTTTT
>once|NA|TRBJ1-1|TRBV5-6
CASSLIWAGNLNTEAFF
TGTGCCAGCAGCTTAATCTGGGCAGGGAACCTTAACACTGAAGCTTTCTTT
>NA|TRBD2|TRBJ2-2|TRBV6-5
CASNRAGPNTGELFF
TGTGCCAGCAACCGAGCGGGGCCGAACACCGGGGAGCTGTTTTTT
>NA|NA|TRBJ2-7|TRBV5-4
CASSPQGRRTSYEQYF
TGTGCCAGCAGCCCCCAGGGGCGGAGGACCTCCTACGAGCAGTACTTC
>NA|NA|TRBJ2-5|TRBV7-6
CASSLDWGPETQYF
TGTGCCAGCAGCTTAGATTGGGGGCCAGAGACCCAGTACTTC